These T cell receptor beta chains were read from a single sample in a study of blood T cell repertoires in COVID-19. Produced via immunoSEQ multiplex PCR; TCRdb's table is partial and in-frame only. The table lists about 220,000 clones, around 80% of them singletons. The sequencing sample was made of peripheral blood. The receptors were sampled from a human donor in a cohort sampled during active COVID-19. Each CDR3 is given without its conserved first and last residue. The order of the fields is V gene, CDR3 protein.

>TRBV14
ASSPRDRVQTQY
>TRBV7-2
ASSLAAGRSSYNEQF
>TRBV19
ASSGFSGSTSEQY
>TRBV4-3
ASSPGLAGVSDIQY
>TRBV6-5
ASSTGGQGGYGYT
>TRBV7-2
ASSRRHNQPQH
>TRBV28
ASRPTGGFGSPLH
>TRBV19
ASSDSAASYNEQF
>TRBV28
ASSPSEASPLH
>TRBV10-3
AISRTGSSYNSPLH
>TRBV28
ASTGQLNQPQH
>TRBV6-6
ASSYGGKAHEQY
>TRBV7-9
ASSYRQGIRLEQY
>TRBV27
ASSLHRAGANVLT
>TRBV2
ASSLQTGTGGTEAF
>TRBV11-2
ASSLGTGFSNQPQH
>TRBV7-2
ASSLELVGTQY
>TRBV4-3
ASSPRQGAYEQY
>TRBV7-9
ASSSRQARSTGELF
>TRBV28
ASSFGTRFGEQY
>TRBV19
ASSIRGLVGNNEQF
>TRBV19
ASSIEAGYTEAF
>TRBV9
ASSTEGRGVLT
>TRBV10-3
AISESGQGGRTDTQY
>TRBV27
ASSGRGPNEKLF
>TRBV6-2/TRBV6-3
ASSYPGQSYEQY
>TRBV5-4
ASSLALSNQPQH
>TRBV4-1
ASSQGDQAGGLYEQY
>TRBV28
ASSEGTRMYEQY
>TRBV11-2
ASSYPTSGANTGELF
>TRBV5-4
ASSPLDRGDTEAF
>TRBV5-1
ASSSTGTTLLLSYEQY
>TRBV27
ASRTKWNPGELF
>TRBV28
ASSSTRYEQY
>TRBV5-1
ASSLALVTVEAF
>TRBV6-2/TRBV6-3
ASSYPGTSGANVLT
>TRBV10-3
AISAVGQGDGYT
>TRBV11-2
ASSLAAYEQY
>TRBV27
ASSLGQGRTEAF
>TRBV18
ASSPTTVAGPSNQPQH
>TRBV7-2
ASSPTGGRTEAF
>TRBV6-5
ASRTQGAGYT
>TRBV9
ASSVGVTSGSRQY
>TRBV7-8
ASSPSGPGETQY
>TRBV5-1
ASSLEGVDIQY
>TRBV9
ASSPPQGTGNTIY
>TRBV29-1
SAGGSGRIQETQY
>TRBV7-2
ASSPGTPSGYT
>TRBV9
ASSGGPAYNEQF
>TRBV11-3
ASSQGLDEQY
>TRBV28
ASSLWTGAAVSNTEAF
>TRBV5-4
ASSFGGADIPYYGYT
>TRBV6-2/TRBV6-3
ASSTGTALF